This T cell receptor (beta chain) comes out of a study of blood T cell repertoires in COVID-19 (dated by TCRdb to the early 2020s). Background on the whole study: Samples covering the acute and convalescent phases of COVID-19 were provided by collaborators in the United States, Italy and Spain. The material from the prospective study consisted of cDNA or gDNA derived from T cells, B-cell-depleted T cells, or PBMCs. Deeply sampled blood TCRbeta repertoires from subjects exposed to, actively infected with, or recovered from COVID-19 were included in the dataset. The repertoires were released in a freely available public database intended as a resource for research on the immune response to SARS-CoV-2. The samples were drawn from two sources: the first 160 participants of the ongoing ImmuneRACE study, and about 1,300 subjects contributed by 6 global collaborators. Nearly every sample came with metadata listing a de-identified subject ID, COVID-19 status, age in years and sex. Where available, HLA class I and class II types were taken from metadata supplied by the sample provider and were not determined by assay-based typing.

TCRbeta CDR3 regions were amplified from genomic DNA by means of the immunoSEQ Assay, a bias-controlled multiplex PCR. The authors' pipeline ran thus. The number of nucleated cells in each sample was estimated from the amplification of reference gene primers within the assay. Sequence reads were collapsed and filtered to measure the absolute abundance of every unique TCRbeta CDR3 rearrangement. For each sample, productive Simpson clonality was calculated by taking the square root of Simpson's diversity index across productive rearrangements. This is the immuneACCESS table as TCRdb keeps it, with only in-frame sequences that have V and J called. A part of the clones is gone; compared with another copy, unresolved V genes explain less than half, and the rest is unexplained. V and J calls and clone size are copied from that table; D and trimming were computed from the DNA. For this sample the table gives roughly 200,000 clones, of which approximately 91% were detected only once. In total, the top ten clones hold approximately 7% of the sample.

Whole blood was collected in K2EDTA tubes by collaborating institutions according to the institutions' own protocols. For TCRbeta analysis, collaborator samples were shipped as frozen whole blood, as isolated PBMCs, or as DNA extracted from either sample type. The full study reports these points: Clinical and demographic metadata were provided uncurated, with the amount varying by source and participant.

This clone was detected only a few times. The antigen it recognizes is unknown. Base qualities are missing; no much larger clone stands one base away. Specimen: peripheral blood. The source is a man aged 40-50 years with acute or convalescent COVID-19.

The DNA sequence reads TGTGCCAGCAGCTTTACAGGGGACTCTCACAGGGGCTACACCTTC. It specifies CASSFTGDSHRGYTF. The rearrangement combines TRBV5-5 with TRBJ1-2; the junction holds 7 bases that match TRBD1. The germline V gene (reference sequence) provides CDR1 SGHKS and CDR2 YYEKEE. V is cut back by 2 bases and J by 8 bases, with 12 bases in the junction unmatched. Inclusive of the bounding cysteine and phenylalanine, the CDR3 is 15 residues long. The only DNA kept is the CDR3, 45 bases in frame from the first base.